This is a list of T cell receptor beta chains from one sample in a study of CD8 T cells in ankylosing spondylitis. TCRdb reprocessed the 5' RACE reads via MiXCR and lists one record per CDR3 protein. Here the sample spans 15,000 to 20,000 distinct CDR3 sequences, 7.5% to 9.5% being singletons. Sequencing used blood. The receptors were sampled from a male donor with ankylosing spondylitis or in good health (not recorded which). Both conserved end residues are part of each CDR3. D genes are given only for firm matches. Rows give clone size only sometimes, using once, few, many, or a class for an expanded clone.

v_gene	j_gene	abundance	len	d_gene	CDR3nt	CDR3aa
TRBV27	TRBJ1-1	NA	13	TRBD1	TGTGCCAGCAGCCTGGACAGGGGGACTGAAGCTTTCTTT	CASSLDRGTEAFF
TRBV12-3/TRBV12-4	TRBJ2-2	few	14	TRBD1	TGTGCCAGCAGTCCCGGGACAGGGGACGGGGAGCTGTTTTTT	CASSPGTGDGELFF
TRBV6-6	TRBJ2-5	many	15	TRBD2	TGTGCCAGCAGTTACGTAGCGGGAGTCTCCGAGACCCAGTACTTC	CASSYVAGVSETQYF
TRBV29-1	TRBJ2-7	many	13	TRBD1	TGCAGCGCAGGGGGTAGATTTGAATACGAGCAGTACTTC	CSAGGRFEYEQYF
TRBV12-3/TRBV12-4	TRBJ2-1	many	15	NA	TGTGCCAGCAGCCCGACCAGAGCTTTATACAATGAGCAGTTCTTC	CASSPTRALYNEQFF
TRBV28	TRBJ2-3	many	16	NA	TGTGCCAGCAGTTTAAACCAGGCGCTAGTGGCAGATACGCAGTATTTT	CASSLNQALVADTQYF
TRBV24-1	TRBJ2-1	many	15	NA	TGTGCCACCAGTGGGCTAGCGTACTCCTACAATGAGCAGTTCTTC	CATSGLAYSYNEQFF
TRBV7-2	TRBJ2-2	many	17	NA	TGTGCCAGCAGTTTAACCACAGACCTCGGCGTCACCGGGGAGCTGTTTTTT	CASSLTTDLGVTGELFF
TRBV30	TRBJ2-7	few	15	NA	TGTGCCTGGAGTGTAGACGGAGGCCCCTCCTACGAGCAGTACTTC	CAWSVDGGPSYEQYF
TRBV20-1	TRBJ2-5	many	18	TRBD2	TGCAGTGCTAGTATTACTAGCGGGGGGACGGTATTCCAAGAGACCCAGTACTTC	CSASITSGGTVFQETQYF
TRBV5-1	TRBJ2-2	few	13	NA	TGCGCCAGCAGCTTGGCTCTTAGCGGGGAGCTGTTTTTT	CASSLALSGELFF
TRBV20-1	TRBJ2-1	many	16	TRBD2	TGCAGTGCTAGGGACCCCGGGACTAGCGGGGCCAATGAGCAGTTCTTC	CSARDPGTSGANEQFF
TRBV7-2	TRBJ2-1	NA	17	TRBD2	TGTGCCAGCAGCTTAGGCCCTTCTAGCGGGAGGGCGAGTGAGCAGTTCTTC	CASSLGPSSGRASEQFF
TRBV7-9	TRBJ2-1	many	14	TRBD2	TGTGCCAGCTCCGGGGGGAGGTCCTACAATGAGCAGTTCTTC	CASSGGRSYNEQFF
TRBV5-1	TRBJ2-5	few	13	NA	TGCGCCAGCAGCTTGGACAGGGTTGAGACCCAGTACTTC	CASSLDRVETQYF
TRBV24-1	TRBJ2-2	NA	13	NA	TGTGCCACCAGTGAGCCCAACACCGGGGAGCTGTTTTTT	CATSEPNTGELFF
TRBV6-2/TRBV6-3	TRBJ2-2	NA	15	NA	TGTGCCAGCAGTCCCCAGGGGTGGAACACCGGGGAGCTGTTTTTT	CASSPQGWNTGELFF
TRBV28	TRBJ2-7	many	15	TRBD1	TGTGCCAGCAGTCCTCCGGGACAGGGGGAGTACGAGCAGTACTTC	CASSPPGQGEYEQYF
TRBV7-9	TRBJ2-3	many	15	NA	TGTGCCAGCACCGTCCCGGGACCACTGGGAGATACGCAGTATTTT	CASTVPGPLGDTQYF
TRBV20-1	TRBJ2-3	many	16	TRBD2	TGCAGTGCGCCCGGCCCCAGCGGGGGCCGCACAGATACGCAGTATTTT	CSAPGPSGGRTDTQYF
TRBV7-2	TRBJ2-2	many	17	TRBD2	TGTGCCAGCAGCCGACCCCCGAGCGGGACCAACACCGGGGAGCTGTTTTTT	CASSRPPSGTNTGELFF
TRBV5-5	TRBJ2-5	medium-sized	14	NA	TGTGCCAGCAGCTTGGTACGGGACCAAGAGACCCAGTACTTC	CASSLVRDQETQYF
TRBV6-5	TRBJ2-3	few	15	NA	TGTGCCAGCAGTTACTCGACTGGTGGGCGAGATACGCAGTATTTT	CASSYSTGGRDTQYF
TRBV4-1	TRBJ1-6	NA	14	NA	TGCGCCAGCAGCCAAGATTACCGAGAATCACCCCTCCACTTT	CASSQDYRESPLHF
TRBV29-1	TRBJ2-5	NA	13	NA	TGCAGCGTTGTTATCTCGGGCCAAGAGACCCAGTACTTC	CSVVISGQETQYF
TRBV29-1	TRBJ2-2	many	14	TRBD1	TGCAGCGTTAGGGGACAGGGCTTCACCGGGGAGCTGTTTTTT	CSVRGQGFTGELFF
TRBV3-1	TRBJ2-7	NA	15	NA	TGTGCCAGCAGCCCGCAGGGGTGGGGCTCCTACGAGCAGTACTTC	CASSPQGWGSYEQYF
TRBV4-3	TRBJ2-3	few	13	NA	TGCGCCAGCAGCCGCCGGGGAACAGATACGCAGTATTTT	CASSRRGTDTQYF
TRBV6-5	TRBJ2-2	many	14	NA	TGTGCCAGCAGCCCTCCGGGGAGGACCGGGGAGCTGTTTTTT	CASSPPGRTGELFF
TRBV24-1	TRBJ2-1	many	13	NA	TGTGCCACGGGAGGATTGGACTCCAATGAGCAGTTCTTC	CATGGLDSNEQFF
TRBV12-3/TRBV12-4	TRBJ2-2	many	16	NA	TGTGCCAGCAGTTTGCTTCCCGGGGGAAGAAACGGGGAGCTGTTTTTT	CASSLLPGGRNGELFF
TRBV20-1	TRBJ2-7	NA	12	TRBD1	TGCAGTGCGGACAGGGGATCCTACGAGCAGTACTTC	CSADRGSYEQYF
TRBV28	TRBJ1-5	NA	14	NA	TGTGCCAGCAGTTCACCGGGACATAATCAGCCCCAGCATTTT	CASSSPGHNQPQHF
TRBV7-9	TRBJ2-2	many	14	NA	TGTGCCAGCAGCTTGAGTTTTAACACCGGGGAGCTGTTTTTT	CASSLSFNTGELFF
TRBV19	TRBJ2-7	NA	15	NA	TGTGCCAGTACCACAAGGGCGGCTAGCGACTACGAGCAGTACTTC	CASTTRAASDYEQYF
TRBV4-2	TRBJ1-3	few	15	NA	TGTGCCAGCAGCCAAGGACTATTTTCTGGAAACACCATATATTTT	CASSQGLFSGNTIYF